A single sample gave rise to the 14 T cell receptor beta chains below, sequenced in a study of Graves' ophthalmopathy and Graves' hyperthyroidism. Researchers took RNA transcripts and amplified TCR beta CDR3 regions from them. The authors performed first-round RT-PCR with HTBI primers and then a second-round multiplex PCR. TCRdb reanalysed the multiplex PCR reads using MiXCR and keeps one entry per CDR3 protein. Among about 210,000 distinct CDR3 sequences listed, roughly 29% were seen once. Sequenced: peripheral blood. Every receptor here comes from a man aged 50-60 years with Graves' ophthalmopathy.

This clonotype came up many times. This sequence joins TRBV30 and TRBJ2-7, with D tentatively TRBD1 (6 bases). Per the germline V gene, CDR1 is GTSNPN and CDR2 is SVGIG (reference sequence). This CDR3 is built from 13 residues. The V gene lost 1 base and the J gene lost 2 bases, with 9 bases spanning the gap. CDR3 nucleotide sequence: TGTGCCTGGAGTGGACAGGTTCCCTACGAGCAGTACTTC. It codes for CAWSGQVPYEQYF. Complete variable domain (other parts from reference TRBV30 and TRBJ2-7): SQTIHQWPATLVQPVGSPLSLECTVEGTSNPNLYWYRQAAGRGLQLLFYSVGIGQISSEVPQNLSASRPQDRQFILSSKKLLLSDSGFYLCAWSGQVPYEQYFGPGTRLTVT.

The CDR3 region is CAGSSGTKETQYF. DNA for the CDR3: TGTGCCGGGTCTTCTGGGACAAAAGAGACCCAGTACTTC. The chain recombines TRBV28 with TRBJ2-5; D possibly corresponds to TRBD1 (6 bases). The CDR3 consists of 13 residues. CDR1 is MDHEN and CDR2 is SYDVKM in the germline V gene. The ends were cut back, 11 bases at V and 3 bases at J, with 16 bases in the middle.

The chain uses TRBV2 and TRBJ1-2, with D unresolved. The germline V gene encodes CDR1 SNHLY and CDR2 FYNNEI. V was cut by 4 bases and J by 4 bases, with 13 bases left in between. This CDR3 has 14 residues. The CDR3 sequence is CASSANTARYGYTF. Here the CDR3 DNA reads TGTGCCAGCAGTGCCAACACAGCTCGCTATGGCTACACCTTC. Full variable domain (remainder filled in from reference TRBV2 and TRBJ1-2): EPEVTQTPSHQVTQMGQEVILRCVPISNHLYFYWYRQILGQKVEFLVSFYNNEISEKSEIFDDQFSVERPDGSNFTLKIRSTKLEDSAMYFCASSANTARYGYTFGSGTRLTVV.

CDR3 protein: CASSALGVDTGELFF. DNA for the CDR3: TGTGCCAGCAGTGCTCTCGGAGTGGACACCGGGGAGCTGTTTTTT. The chain links TRBV28 to TRBJ2-2; no firm D call. The CDR3 extends over 15 amino acids. Germline loops: CDR1 MDHEN, CDR2 SYDVKM. The V end was cut by 5 bases, the J end by 3 bases, with 13 bases between.

The gene calls are TRBV27 and TRBJ1-2, with a weak D call TRBD1 (5 bases). Germline V lookup: CDR1 MNHEY, CDR2 SMNVEV (reference sequence). This CDR3 has 14 residues. V shed 3 bases and J shed 0 bases, with 8 bases lying between them. The CDR3 DNA reads TGTGCCAGCAGTTTGGCGGGACCTAACTATGGCTACACCTTC. Amino acid sequence: CASSLAGPNYGYTF.

V is TRBV10-2 and J is TRBJ1-6; no clear D gene. Germline lookup yields CDR1 WSHSY and CDR2 SAAADI. V lost 3 bases, J lost 0 bases, and 9 bases lay in between. This CDR3 comprises 16 residues. The chain's CDR3 is CASSEKESSYNSPLHF. In nucleotides, the CDR3 is TGCGCCAGCAGTGAAAAGGAGAGCTCCTATAATTCACCCCTCCACTTT.

This clonotype was seen at least ten times. CDR3 sequence reads: CASSWRERAYEQYF. The CDR3 DNA follows: TGTGCCAGCAGTTGGCGGGAGCGCGCCTACGAGCAGTACTTC. The genes are TRBV12-3 or TRBV12-4 and TRBJ2-7; 7 positions agree with TRBD2. Trimming cost V 4 bases and J 2 bases; bases outside gene matches: 5. The CDR3 loop spans 14 amino acids.

In its sample, this clonotype was seen many times. V gene TRBV5-1 combines with J gene TRBJ1-1; no definite D call. Trimming took off 0 bases at V and 5 bases at J, with 11 bases between the two ends. CDR1 is SGHRS and CDR2 is YFSETQ in the germline V gene. The CDR3 has 14 amino acids. The CDR3 reads CASSLDSVGTEAFF. CDR3 DNA: TGCGCCAGCAGCTTGGACAGTGTTGGGACTGAAGCTTTCTTT.

The chain links TRBV7-9 to TRBJ1-2; TRBD1 matches at 7 bases. The CDR3 is 14 amino acids. CDR1 SEHNR and CDR2 FQNEAQ come from the germline V gene (reference sequence). Losses at the gene ends were 2 bases for V and 5 bases for J; bases not matched to a gene: 5. The CDR3 reads CASSLTGEWYGYTF. CDR3 nucleotide sequence: TGTGCCAGCAGCTTAACAGGGGAGTGGTATGGCTACACCTTC.

This clonotype was counted many times. The chain uses TRBV5-5 and TRBJ2-7; D possibly matches TRBD1 or TRBD2 (5 bases each). CDR3 length: 14 residues. Trimming removed 0 bases at V and 6 bases at J, with 13 bases between. Germline loops: CDR1 SGHKS, CDR2 YYEKEE (reference sequence). The CDR3 coding sequence is TGTGCCAGCAGCTTGGGAGGGGTAGAGGGCGAGCAGTACTTC. Encoded protein: CASSLGGVEGEQYF.

This clonotype is a singleton in its sample. The genes are TRBV28 and TRBJ2-5; D is uncertain. The CDR3 contains 14 residues. Germline CDR1 is MDHEN and CDR2 is SYDVKM. Trimming removed 2 bases from V and 3 bases from J, with 10 bases in between. The CDR3 loop reads CASSLQLGKETQYF. In DNA form, the CDR3 reads TGTGCCAGCAGTTTACAGCTGGGGAAAGAGACCCAGTACTTC.

This clonotype was observed many times. The rearrangement links TRBV14 to TRBJ2-2; D possibly corresponds to TRBD2 (5 bases). CDR3 length: 16 amino acids. The germline V and J ends were trimmed by 4 bases and 4 bases, with 16 bases remaining between them. Germline CDR1 reads SGHDN; CDR2 reads FVKESK. In DNA, the CDR3 is TGTGCCAGCAGCCTGCGAGGAGGTGTTGGCACCGGGGAGCTGTTTTTT. Amino acid sequence: CASSLRGGVGTGELFF.

Ten or more counts support this clonotype. The chain uses TRBV18 and TRBJ1-5; 7 bases align to TRBD1. Germline V gene sequence: CDR1 KGHSH, CDR2 LQKENI. The junction had 1 base not matched to a gene; V was cut back by 4 bases and J by 1 base. This CDR3 is built from 14 residues. DNA of the CDR3: TGTGCCAGCTCACAACAGGGGAGCAATCAGCCCCAGCATTTT. Protein sequence: CASSQQGSNQPQHF.

This chain connects TRBV28 to TRBJ1-2, with unresolved D. Between the trimmed V and J ends, which lost 4 bases and 3 bases, there was a span of 9 bases. This CDR3 comprises 13 residues. Germline CDR1 and CDR2: MDHEN and SYDVKM. Here the CDR3 DNA reads TGTGCCAGCAGTTCCCCACAAGACTATGGCTACACCTTC. Protein: CASSSPQDYGYTF.